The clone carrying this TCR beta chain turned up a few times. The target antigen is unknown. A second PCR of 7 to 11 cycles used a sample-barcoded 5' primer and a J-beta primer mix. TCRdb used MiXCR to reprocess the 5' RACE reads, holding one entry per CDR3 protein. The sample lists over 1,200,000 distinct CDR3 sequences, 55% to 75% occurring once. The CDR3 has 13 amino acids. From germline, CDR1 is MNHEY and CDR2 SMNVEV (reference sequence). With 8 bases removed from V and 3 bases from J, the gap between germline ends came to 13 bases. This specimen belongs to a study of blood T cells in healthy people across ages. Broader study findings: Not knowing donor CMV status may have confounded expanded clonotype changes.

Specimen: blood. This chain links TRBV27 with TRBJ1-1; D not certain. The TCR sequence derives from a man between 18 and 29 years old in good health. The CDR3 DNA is TGTGCCAGCCAACCCGGGGAATACACTGAAGCTTTCTTT. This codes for CASQPGEYTEAFF.